A single sample is the source of the 21 T cell receptor beta chains below, sequenced in a study of cytomegalovirus exposure and HLA in healthy donors. PCR involved 60 Vbeta and 13 Jbeta primers. Profiled with immunoSEQ multiplex PCR; TCRdb holds only in-frame clones, not every one. The table shows over 200,000 clones, with 60% to 80% occurring only once. The sample taken for sequencing was PBMCs. These receptors all stem from a male donor in good health and CMV-seronegative.

In its sample, this clone was seen a few times. This chain connects TRBV29-1 to TRBJ1-1; TRBD1 agrees at 7 bases. V shed 3 bases, J shed 7 bases, and the junction held 8 bases outside the gene matches. The germline CDR1 and CDR2 sequences are SQVTM and ANQGSEA. The CDR3 loop spans 13 amino acids. CDR3 nucleotides: TGCAGCGTTGAGCCTGGGACAGACCATGAAGCTTTCTTT. Translating gives CSVEPGTDHEAFF.

The genes are TRBV4-1 and TRBJ2-5, with D possibly matching TRBD2 (6 bases). The J call may be wrong; the DNA end is better matched by TRBJ2-7. There are 16 residues in the CDR3. CDR1 and CDR2 from the germline V gene are MGHRA and YSYEKL. The CDR3 protein is CASSQGPGTGSYEQYF. The CDR3 nucleotides are TGCGCCAGCAGCCAAGGCCCCGGGACTGGATCCTACGAGCAGTACTTC.

V and J are TRBV6-6 and TRBJ2-7; D is perhaps TRBD1 (5 bases). The V gene's germline CDR1 is MNHNY and CDR2 SVGAGI (reference sequence). Trimming stripped 10 bases from V and 0 bases from J, with 13 bases between. There are 13 residues in the CDR3. CDR3 region: CATGWGSSYEQYF. CDR3 nucleotide sequence: TGTGCCACCGGGTGGGGCAGCTCCTACGAGCAGTACTTC.

This chain links TRBV27 with TRBJ2-1; no reliable D call. Germline V gene sequence: CDR1 MNHEY, CDR2 SMNVEV (reference sequence). The CDR3 totals 13 residues. Trimming stripped 6 bases from V and 8 bases from J, with 14 bases between. The CDR3 coding sequence is TGTGCCAGCAGCTCCGAGGTAGATCATGAGCAGTTCTTC. It codes for CASSSEVDHEQFF.

This chain uses TRBV7-8 with TRBJ1-4; D perhaps matches TRBD1 (5 bases). The germline CDR1 and CDR2 sequences are SGHVS and FQNEAQ. The CDR3 is 17 amino acids. V lost 1 base, J lost 4 bases, and 16 bases lay in between. DNA for the CDR3: TGTGCCAGCAGCTTAGTCGTCCGGGGGGTATTTAATGAAAAACTGTTTTTT. Translation: CASSLVVRGVFNEKLFF.

The chain joins TRBV6-6 to TRBJ2-7; 10 bases match TRBD2. The CDR3 extends over 15 amino acids. The germline gives CDR1 MNHNY, CDR2 SVGAGI (reference sequence). V lost 7 bases, J lost 0 bases, and 6 bases stayed unmatched. CDR3 sequence (DNA): TGTGCCAGCACGCTAGCGGGAGCCAGCTCCTACGAGCAGTACTTC. Its protein is CASTLAGASSYEQYF.

The genes are TRBV6-6 and TRBJ1-4; perhaps TRBD1 as D (5 bases). The CDR3 extends over 15 amino acids. CDR1 MNHNY and CDR2 SVGAGI come from the germline V gene (reference sequence). Trimming pared 6 bases from V and 5 bases from J, leaving 16 bases between. The chain's CDR3 is CASRPRTGQNEKLFF. Here the CDR3 DNA reads TGTGCCAGCAGACCCCGAACAGGCCAGAATGAAAAACTGTTTTTT.

The chain uses TRBV28 and TRBJ2-4; the D is unclear. Germline V gene lookup returns CDR1 MDHEN and CDR2 SYDVKM. This CDR3 comprises 15 residues. V was shortened by 5 bases and J by 0 bases, with 11 bases between the two germline ends. CDR3 amino acids: CASSHVQLAKNIQYF. CDR3 DNA: TGTGCCAGCAGTCACGTACAGCTAGCCAAAAACATTCAGTACTTC.

The chain recombines TRBV28 with TRBJ2-1; TRBD2 aligns across 10 bases. CDR3 size: 15 residues. Trimming removed 8 bases from V and 4 bases from J; junction bases left unmatched: 8. The germline V gene has CDR1 MDHEN and CDR2 SYDVKM. CDR3 sequence reads: CASGRTSGKYNEQFF. CDR3 sequence (DNA): TGTGCCAGCGGGCGGACTAGCGGCAAGTACAATGAGCAGTTCTTC.

The chain links TRBV7-3 to TRBJ2-7; 10 positions agree with TRBD2. The CDR3 runs to 13 residues. Trimming cost V 5 bases and J 6 bases; bases outside gene matches: 4. Germline CDR1 is SGHTA and CDR2 is FQGTGA. The CDR3 loop reads CASSARLAGEQYF. CDR3 nucleotides: TGTGCCAGCAGCGCAAGACTAGCGGGCGAGCAGTACTTC.

This clone occurred a few times. The V call is TRBV7-9, the J call TRBJ1-2, with a possible D match to TRBD1 (5 bases). This CDR3 is built from 12 residues. Germline V CDR1 and CDR2: SEHNR, FQNEAQ (reference sequence). V was trimmed by 5 bases and J by 10 bases, leaving 14 bases between them. The CDR3 loop is CASSGGEDYYTF. CDR3 nucleotide sequence: TGTGCCAGCAGCGGGGGGGAGGATTACTACACCTTC.

This chain links TRBV19 with TRBJ1-1; 10 bases are shared with TRBD1. This CDR3 has 16 residues. V lost 3 bases, J lost 0 bases, and 4 bases stayed unmatched. Per germline, CDR1 LNHDA and CDR2 SQIVND (reference sequence). The CDR3 here is CASSMGTGDLNTEAFF. The CDR3 DNA is TGTGCCAGTAGTATGGGGACAGGGGATTTGAACACTGAAGCTTTCTTT.

V usage is TRBV13 and J usage is TRBJ2-7; 7 bases map to TRBD1. The V and J ends lost 5 bases and 1 base, in that order; junction bases with no gene match: 8. CDR3 length equals 15 residues. The germline gives CDR1 PRHDT, CDR2 FYEKMQ (reference sequence). The CDR3 loop reads CASSPTGIGSYEQYF. For the CDR3, the DNA is TGTGCCAGCAGCCCGACAGGGATAGGGTCCTACGAGCAGTACTTC.

V and J are TRBV27 and TRBJ2-1; D is ambiguous. Trimming removed 4 bases at V and 10 bases at J, with 17 bases between. The CDR3 is 14 residues long. Per germline, CDR1 MNHEY and CDR2 SMNVEV (reference sequence). This CDR3 reads CASSSPLRSREQFF. The DNA of the CDR3 is TGTGCCAGCAGTTCCCCCCTTCGGAGCCGGGAGCAGTTCTTC.

The gene calls are TRBV7-9 and TRBJ2-5; D is uncertain. From germline, CDR1 is SEHNR and CDR2 FQNEAQ (reference sequence). V lost 3 bases and J 2 bases, leaving 4 bases between the germline ends. The CDR3 length is 12 residues. CDR3 sequence reads: CASSFFQETQYF. Here the CDR3 DNA reads TGTGCCAGCAGCTTCTTTCAAGAGACCCAGTACTTC.

This clone was picked up a small number of times. V gene TRBV10-3 combines with J gene TRBJ2-7; TRBD1 aligns across 7 bases. Trimming took 6 bases from V and 4 from J; bases not matched to a gene: 0. Germline values: CDR1 ENHRY, CDR2 SYGVKD. This CDR3 is built from 11 residues. Here the CDR3 reads CAIRGQYEQYF. The DNA of the CDR3 is TGTGCCATCAGGGGACAGTACGAGCAGTACTTC.

J is TRBJ1-2 and V is TRBV28; D remains unclear. V lost 5 bases to trimming and J lost 13 bases, with 20 bases between them. The CDR3 runs 13 residues. The germline CDR1 and CDR2 sequences are MDHEN and SYDVKM. CDR3 protein: CASSPQDGLKGTF. DNA for the CDR3: TGTGCCAGCAGTCCCCAGGACGGACTGAAGGGCACCTTC.

This chain joins TRBV19 and TRBJ1-1, with 11 bases that match TRBD1. V was pared by 7 bases and J by 4 bases, with 11 bases of the junction left unmatched. Germline V gene data show CDR1 as LNHDA and CDR2 as SQIVND (reference sequence). The CDR3 length is 16 residues. CDR3 in DNA: TGTGCCAGTAAGTCGTTGGCCGGGACAGGGGGCACTGAAGCTTTCTTT. The encoded protein is CASKSLAGTGGTEAFF.

The gene calls are TRBV6-1 and TRBJ1-1, with 7 bases that match TRBD1. The CDR3 length is 15 residues. V shed 5 bases, J shed 7 bases, and the junction held 13 bases outside the gene matches. In germline, CDR1 is MNHNS, CDR2 SASEGT. The CDR3 nucleotides read TGTGCCAGCAGTACAACAGGGGTGTGGAGGTTTGAAGCTTTCTTT. This translates into CASSTTGVWRFEAFF.

This chain links TRBV30 with TRBJ2-1, with 14 positions matching TRBD2. From germline, CDR1 is GTSNPN and CDR2 SVGIG (reference sequence). The ends lost 5 bases at V and 4 bases at J; junction bases unmatched: 7. The CDR3 covers 16 residues. This CDR3 is CAWGRTSGRSYNEQFF. CDR3 nucleotide sequence: TGTGCCTGGGGCCGGACTAGCGGGAGGTCTTACAATGAGCAGTTCTTC.

The chain employs TRBV20-1 and TRBJ1-1; D gene unclear. This CDR3 region has 11 residues. CDR1 and CDR2 from the germline V gene are DFQATT and SNEGSKA (reference sequence). V shed 3 bases and J shed 3 bases, with 5 bases lying between them. The CDR3, as DNA: TGCAGTGCTAGCCCGTACACTGAAGCTTTCTTT. Amino acids: CSASPYTEAFF.